This T cell receptor (beta chain) was observed in a study of beta chain features in type 1 diabetes. Study-level results: In comparison with healthy donors, patients had naive, central memory and Treg TCRB repertoires that appeared more similar. Patients with Type 1 diabetes showed moderately but significantly shorter TCRB CDR3s in all four CD4+ subsets.

Via the markers CD45RO/CCR7/CD25/CD127/CD95/CD27, stem cell-like memory, regulatory, central memory and naive CD4+ cells were sorted. This clone has just a few counts. Its antigen is unidentified. Germline V lookup: CDR1 MDHEN, CDR2 SYDVKM. The CDR3 loop spans 14 amino acids. V was pared by 6 bases and J by 3 bases, with 12 bases between. TCRB transcripts that were expressed got sequenced, as all of the isolated RNA had been reverse transcribed. Method: immunoSEQ multiplex PCR; TCRdb's copy keeps in-frame clones and lacks some. In the table there are about 660,000 clones, roughly an eighth of which are singletons.

The chain combines TRBV28 with TRBJ1-3; no clear D gene. Specimen: naive CD4+ T cells from blood. This TCR was recovered from a man in his late teens or twenties with type 1 diabetes. The CDR3 region is CASSSRGSGNTIYF. The CDR3 bases are TGTGCCAGCAGCTCCCGTGGCAGTGGAAACACCATATATTTT.